What follows describes a single TCR beta chain. What it binds is unknown. This CDR3 comprises 16 residues. V shed 3 bases and J 1 base; nucleotides not matched to a gene: 6. The germline CDR1 and CDR2 sequences are LNHDA and SQIVND (reference sequence). These data are taken from a study of T cell responses to AZD1222 COVID-19 vaccine. General observations from the study: The repertoires were collected only after the peak T cell response. Clonal diversity may have been underestimated, and the donors were mostly white British, with more females than males. After two AZD1222 doses, spike-specific TCR breadth and depth rose versus day 0.

Using immunoSEQ multiplex PCR, the repertoire was profiled, and TCRdb retains in-frame clones only, with some absent. The sample records some 170,000 clones, over 80% being singletons. This receptor was identified in an adult who received the MenACWY meningococcal vaccine as a control. This specimen consisted of peripheral blood, obtained 28 days after the second dose of the MenACWY control vaccine. V is TRBV19 and J is TRBJ1-5; 7 bases line up with TRBD1. CDR3 nucleotide sequence: TGTGCCAGTAGTATCGTAGGGACAGCCAGCAATCAGCCCCAGCATTTT. It yields the protein CASSIVGTASNQPQHF.